Below, 16 T cell receptor beta chains from the same sample are listed, as sequenced in a study of T cell repertoires in cytomegalovirus infection (dated by TCRdb to the late 2010s). The treatment or condition label here, explained by the study, means: in vitro stimulation with specific CMV peptide epitopes to enrich CMV-specific T cells. Their specific antigens are unknown. TCRdb names Illumina HiSeq 1500 as the instrument used. TCRdb applied fastp at Q25 and MiXCR to the public reads, then kept only in-frame beta chains. Duplicate CDR3 protein sequences are folded into a single record with the most common DNA and genes. The sample data list roughly 730,000 distinct CDR3 sequences, and around 30% of these were observed just once. The top ten clones comprise 15% to 20% of the sample. The source material was cultured PBMCs, sampled from culture after CMV antigen stimulation. Receptors were obtained from a human donor in good health (CMV status not recorded). Some clones in this sample may be carry-over from other donors' samples.

This clonotype has only a few counts. The gene calls are TRBV11-2 and TRBJ2-7, with D maybe TRBD1 (5 bases). The CDR3 sequence is 13 residues long. Trimming shortened V by 5 bases and J by 0 bases, and 8 bases separated the two germline ends. CDR1 SGHAT and CDR2 FQNNGV come from the germline V gene. This chain's CDR3 is CASSVQGSYEQYF. As DNA, the CDR3 is TGTGCCAGCAGCGTCCAGGGCTCCTACGAGCAGTACTTC.

This clonotype was counted a few times. This chain links TRBV7-6 with TRBJ2-6; unclear D gene. The V gene lost 2 bases and the J gene lost 2 bases, with 7 bases spanning the gap. Germline V CDR1 and CDR2: SGHVS, FNYEAQ. The CDR3 extends over 15 amino acids. DNA for the CDR3: TGTGCCAGCAGCTTATCCCCGACTGGGGCCAACGTCCTGACTTTC. Its translation: CASSLSPTGANVLTF.

The V call is TRBV5-3, the J call TRBJ2-5; 13 bases are shared with TRBD2. TRBV5-3 is placed among ORFs of uncertain function. The CDR3 loop spans 16 amino acids. V lost 8 bases to trimming and J lost 4 bases; unmatched junction nucleotides: 11. The CDR3 loop reads CASRDTSGRARETQYF. CDR3 nucleotide sequence: TGTGCCAGCAGGGATACTAGCGGGAGGGCCCGAGAGACCCAGTACTTC.

The sample holds many counts of this clonotype. The genes are TRBV7-2 and TRBJ2-7; D remains unclear. Trimming took 3 bases from V and 0 from J, leaving 15 bases between them. CDR3 length: 16 amino acids. Germline CDR1 reads SGHTA; CDR2 reads FQGNSA. CDR3 DNA: TGTGCCAGCAGCTTCCCCTTATGGTCCCGCTCCTACGAGCAGTACTTC. Its translation: CASSFPLWSRSYEQYF.

This clonotype was seen only a few times. This CDR3 is CASGTVWGYTF. CDR3 DNA: TGTGCCAGTGGAACAGTTTGGGGCTACACCTTC. V is TRBV19 and J is TRBJ1-2; no definite D call. The CDR3 covers 11 residues. Per the germline V gene, CDR1 is LNHDA and CDR2 is SQIVND (reference sequence). Trimming took off 8 bases at V and 8 bases at J, with 12 bases between the two ends. Full variable domain (missing parts from reference TRBV19 and TRBJ1-2): DGGITQSPKYLFRKEGQNVTLSCEQNLNHDAMYWYRQDPGQGLRLIYYSQIVNDFQKGDIAEGYSVSREKKESFPLTVTSAQKNPTAFYLCASGTVWGYTFGSGTRLTVV.

The gene calls are TRBV7-8 and TRBJ2-4; D gene unclear. The length of the CDR3 is 16 residues. V was trimmed by 3 bases and J by 1 base, leaving 13 bases between them. Germline values: CDR1 SGHVS, CDR2 FQNEAQ. CDR3 loop: CASSFASRSAKNIQYF. The CDR3 DNA reads TGTGCCAGCAGCTTTGCCAGTCGTTCGGCCAAAAACATTCAGTACTTC. Drawing the rest from reference TRBV7-8 and TRBJ2-4, the complete variable domain is GAGVSQSPRYKVAKRGQDVALRCDPISGHVSLFWYQQALGQGPEFLTYFQNEAQLDKSGLPSDRFFAERPEGSVSTLKIQRTQQEDSAVYLCASSFASRSAKNIQYFGAGTRLSVL.

This clonotype has only a few counts. The CDR3 loop is CASSLTRSGTQYF. Written as DNA, the CDR3 is TGTGCCAGCAGTTTGACCAGGAGTGGGACCCAGTACTTC. The chain employs TRBV12-3 or TRBV12-4 and TRBJ2-5; D remains ambiguous. The V and J ends lost 3 bases and 7 bases respectively, with 12 bases between them. The CDR3 spans 13 residues.

The rearrangement joins TRBV20-1 to TRBJ2-7; D unresolved. Looked up from germline, CDR1 is DFQATT and CDR2 is SNEGSKA (reference sequence). The V end was cut by 1 base, the J end by 6 bases, with 13 bases between. This CDR3 spans 13 amino acids. The CDR3 loop is CSARGLPIGEQYF. DNA for the CDR3: TGCAGTGCTAGAGGCCTTCCTATTGGCGAGCAGTACTTC.

This clonotype was observed many times. The chain uses TRBV4-3 and TRBJ2-1, with no clear D. V shed 3 bases and J shed 5 bases, with 8 bases lying between them. From germline, CDR1 is LGHNA and CDR2 YSLEER. The CDR3 length is 13 residues. CDR3 protein: CASSHLGNNEQFF. CDR3 nucleotide sequence: TGCGCCAGCAGCCATCTGGGTAACAATGAGCAGTTCTTC.

The CDR3 DNA reads TGTGCCAGCAGTGAAGATGTGGGAGTGCACAATGAGCAGTTCTTC. Translating it yields CASSEDVGVHNEQFF. The chain employs TRBV2 and TRBJ2-1; D possibly corresponds to TRBD2 (5 bases). CDR1 is SNHLY and CDR2 is FYNNEI in the germline V gene. The CDR3 loop spans 15 amino acids. V was trimmed by 1 base and J by 5 bases, leaving 12 bases between them.

V is TRBV7-9 and J is TRBJ2-7; unclear D gene. The CDR3 sequence is 13 residues long. The V end was cut by 5 bases, the J end by 3 bases, with 11 bases between. Germline assignment: CDR1 SEHNR and CDR2 FQNEAQ (reference sequence). The CDR3 spells CASSIPSFYEQYF. The CDR3, as DNA: TGTGCCAGCAGCATTCCATCCTTCTACGAGCAGTACTTC.

The chain links TRBV7-2 to TRBJ2-7, with no clear D. Germline CDR1 reads SGHTA; CDR2 reads FQGNSA. Trimming stripped 1 base from V and 2 bases from J, with 12 bases between. The CDR3 runs to 15 residues. The CDR3 sequence: CASSLEVGATYEQYF. CDR3 in DNA: TGTGCCAGCAGCTTAGAGGTGGGCGCCACCTACGAGCAGTACTTC.

Details on this clonotype: This may arise from a read error, as a much more abundant clone is one base away. This CDR3 reads CASSPRLAGVAGDLFF. The CDR3 DNA follows: TGTGCCAGCAGCCCCCGACTAGCGGGGGTTGCCGGGGACCTGTTTTTT. The chain carries TRBV7-2 and TRBJ2-2, with 12 bases fitting TRBD2. Per the germline V gene, CDR1 is SGHTA and CDR2 is FQGNSA. This CDR3 is 16 amino acids long. Complete variable domain (other parts from reference TRBV7-2 and TRBJ2-2): GAGVSQSPSNKVTEKGKDVELRCDPISGHTALYWYRQSLGQGLEFLIYFQGNSAPDKSGLPSDRFSAERTGGSVSTLTIQRTQQEDSAVYLCASSPRLAGVAGDLFFGEGSRLTVL.

The CDR3 reads CAIGTDVYGYTF. CDR3 nucleotide sequence: TGTGCCATCGGGACAGACGTTTATGGCTACACCTTC. This chain connects TRBV10-3 to TRBJ1-2; 7 nucleotides line up with TRBD1. The CDR3 runs to 12 residues. V was clipped by 8 bases and J by 5 bases; unmatched bases: 5. Germline CDR1 ENHRY, CDR2 SYGVKD.

This clonotype occurred once. The chain couples TRBV4-2 to TRBJ2-3; possible D gene TRBD2, 6 bases. The CDR3 is 15 residues long. CDR1 LGHNA and CDR2 YNFKEQ come from the germline V gene. With 1 base removed from V and 2 bases from J, the gap between germline ends came to 10 bases. The DNA of the CDR3 is TGTGCCAGCAGCCAAGGCGGGGTGCCCACAGATACGCAGTATTTT. This sequence encodes CASSQGGVPTDTQYF.

The sample holds many counts of this clonotype. The V and J genes are TRBV11-2 and TRBJ2-7, with 8 nucleotides matching TRBD2. The V segment lost 4 bases and the J segment 1 base; nucleotides outside the gene matches: 3. This CDR3 has 14 residues. Germline-derived CDR1 and CDR2 are SGHAT and FQNNGV. DNA for the CDR3: TGTGCCAGCAGCTCCACTAGCGGTTCCTACGAGCAGTACTTC. It encodes CASSSTSGSYEQYF.